Reported below is one T cell receptor (beta chain). Its antigen remains unidentified. The TCR beta CDR3 regions underwent amplification using RNA transcripts as the source. First-round RT-PCR with HTBI primers amplified the TCR CDR3 region. TCRdb re-derived calls from the multiplex PCR reads in MiXCR, one entry per CDR3 protein. Among some 740,000 distinct CDR3 sequences listed, 12% to 15% were seen once. Out of about 10 ml of fresh peripheral blood came the PBMCs. The CDR3 is 15 amino acids. Looked up from germline, CDR1 is MNHNS and CDR2 is SASEGT. Trimming stripped 5 bases from V and 0 bases from J, with 11 bases between. The record originates from a study of T cells in Graves' hyperthyroidism and ophthalmopathy. Study-wide findings and caveats: A 13 V-J signature model discriminated ophthalmopathy versus stable hyperthyroidism.

The rearrangement joins TRBV6-1 to TRBJ2-4; no clear D gene. The sample consisted of blood. The clonotype originates from a young woman with Graves' hyperthyroidism. CDR3 sequence reads: CASSTRTLAKNIQYF. The CDR3 coding sequence is TGTGCCAGCAGTACCAGAACTCTAGCCAAAAACATTCAGTACTTC.